These T cell receptor beta chains were read from a single sample in a study of CD8+CD57+ T cells in acquired aplastic anemia. TCRdb reprocessed the reads via MiXCR and lists one record per CDR3 protein. This sample yields hundreds of thousands of distinct CDR3 sequences, of which 65% to 75% are seen a single time; approximately 4% belongs to the top ten. The sequencing input was sorted CD4+, CD8+, or CD8+CD57+ T cells (not recorded which) from PBMCs. All receptors derive from a human donor in good health, serving as a control. Both conserved end residues are part of each CDR3. The D gene is left open where the match is weak. Not all rows give a size; the values are once, few, many and, for expanded clones, a class.

abundance	v_gene	j_gene	d_gene	CDR3aa	CDR3nt
-	TRBV5-1	TRBJ1-1	-	CASSNVGRNTEAFF	TGCGCCAGCAGCAACGTTGGGCGGAACACTGAAGCTTTCTTT
many	TRBV5-1	TRBJ2-3	TRBD2	CASNDGGGLTDTQYF	TGCGCCAGCAATGACGGGGGGGGCCTGACAGATACGCAGTATTTT
-	TRBV6-1	TRBJ1-6	TRBD1	CASSRGVQGRSPLHF	TGTGCCAGCAGTAGAGGAGTACAGGGGCGATCACCCCTCCACTTT
few	TRBV9	TRBJ1-1	-	CASSALNREAFF	TGTGCCAGCAGCGCACTTAACCGAGAAGCTTTCTTT
many	TRBV13	TRBJ1-2	-	CASSGRSRRGDGYTF	TGTGCCAGCAGCGGCCGGTCGCGCCGAGGGGATGGCTACACCTTC
-	TRBV7-9	TRBJ2-7	-	CASNRAGRFDAQYQCF	TGTGCCAGCAACCGAGCTGGACGGTTCGACGCGCAGTACCAGTGCTTC
-	TRBV7-3	TRBJ2-7	-	CASSFTVSSSYEQYF	TGTGCCAGCAGCTTTACGGTGTCCAGCTCCTACGAGCAGTACTTC
-	TRBV7-9	TRBJ1-5	-	CASSLNRGRRGSNQPQHF	TGTGCCAGCAGCTTAAATAGGGGAAGAAGGGGAAGCAATCAGCCCCAGCATTTT
-	TRBV11-2	TRBJ2-1	TRBD2	CASSHGGGSSYNEQFF	TGTGCCAGCAGCCATGGGGGGGGGTCTTCCTACAATGAGCAGTTCTTC
-	TRBV9	TRBJ1-2	-	CASSPGPSSYTF	TGTGCCAGTAGCCCAGGTCCCTCGAGCTACACCTTC
-	TRBV20-1	TRBJ2-7	-	CSASRLQSSYEQYF	TGCAGTGCTAGTAGGCTCCAAAGCTCCTACGAGCAGTACTTC
-	TRBV7-2	TRBJ2-2	-	CASSPPGDTGELFF	TGTGCCAGCAGCCCCCCGGGGGACACCGGGGAGCTGTTTTTT
-	TRBV19	TRBJ2-3	-	CASSPGVISTSTQYF	TGTGCCAGTAGTCCCGGGGTTATATCCACAAGCACGCAGTATTTT
-	TRBV20-1	TRBJ2-3	-	CSARGGGTDTQYF	TGCAGTGCTAGAGGGGGCGGGACAGATACGCAGTATTTT
-	TRBV20-1	TRBJ2-7	-	CSASGEYEQYF	TGCAGTGCTAGCGGGGAGTACGAGCAGTACTTC